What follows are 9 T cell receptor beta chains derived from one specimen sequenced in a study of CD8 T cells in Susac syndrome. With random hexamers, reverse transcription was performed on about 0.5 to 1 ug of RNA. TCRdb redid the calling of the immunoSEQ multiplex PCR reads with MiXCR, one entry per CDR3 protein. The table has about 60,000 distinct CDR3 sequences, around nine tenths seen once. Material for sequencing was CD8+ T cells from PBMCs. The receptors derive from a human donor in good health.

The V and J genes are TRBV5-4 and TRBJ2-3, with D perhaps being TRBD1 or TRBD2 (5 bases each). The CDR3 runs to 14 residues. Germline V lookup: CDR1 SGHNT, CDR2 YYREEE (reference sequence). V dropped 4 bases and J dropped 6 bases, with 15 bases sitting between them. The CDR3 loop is CASSRDRASDTQYF. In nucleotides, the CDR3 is TGTGCCAGCAGCCGGGACCGGGCGAGTGATACGCAGTATTTT.

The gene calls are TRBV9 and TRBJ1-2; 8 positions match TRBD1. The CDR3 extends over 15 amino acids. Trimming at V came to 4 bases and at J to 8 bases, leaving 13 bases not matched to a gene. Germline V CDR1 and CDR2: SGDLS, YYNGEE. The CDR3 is CASSPNSGQGGGYTF. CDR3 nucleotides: TGTGCCAGCAGCCCAAACTCCGGACAGGGTGGAGGCTACACCTTC.

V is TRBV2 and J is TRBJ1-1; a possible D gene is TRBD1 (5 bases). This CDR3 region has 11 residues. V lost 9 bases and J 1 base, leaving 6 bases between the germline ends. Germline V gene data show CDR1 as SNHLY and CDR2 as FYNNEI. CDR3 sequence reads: CASQGNTEAFF. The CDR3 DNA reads TGTGCCAGTCAGGGGAACACTGAAGCTTTCTTT. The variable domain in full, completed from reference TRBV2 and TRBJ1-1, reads EPEVTQTPSHQVTQMGQEVILRCVPISNHLYFYWYRQILGQKVEFLVSFYNNEISEKSEIFDDQFSVERPDGSNFTLKIRSTKLEDSAMYFCASQGNTEAFFGQGTRLTVV.

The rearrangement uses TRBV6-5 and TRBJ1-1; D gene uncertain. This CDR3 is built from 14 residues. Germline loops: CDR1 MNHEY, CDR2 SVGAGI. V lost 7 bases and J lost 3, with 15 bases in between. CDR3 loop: CASTRRRLDTEAFF. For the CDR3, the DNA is TGTGCCAGCACCCGTCGGAGGCTGGACACTGAAGCTTTCTTT.

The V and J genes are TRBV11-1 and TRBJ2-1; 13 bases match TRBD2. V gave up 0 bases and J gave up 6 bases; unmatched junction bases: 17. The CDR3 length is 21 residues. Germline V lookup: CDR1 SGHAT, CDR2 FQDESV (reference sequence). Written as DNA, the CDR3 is TGTGCCAGCAGCTTAGCGTATGTACTAGCGGGGGGGCCGGACTGGTCCAATGAGCAGTTCTTC. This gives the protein CASSLAYVLAGGPDWSNEQFF.

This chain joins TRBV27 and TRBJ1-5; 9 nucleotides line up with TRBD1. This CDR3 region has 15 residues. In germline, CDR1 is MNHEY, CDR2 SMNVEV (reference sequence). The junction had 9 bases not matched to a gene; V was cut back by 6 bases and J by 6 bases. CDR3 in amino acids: CASRDGTGSRQPQHF. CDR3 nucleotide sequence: TGTGCCAGCAGGGATGGGACAGGGTCGCGTCAGCCCCAGCATTTT.

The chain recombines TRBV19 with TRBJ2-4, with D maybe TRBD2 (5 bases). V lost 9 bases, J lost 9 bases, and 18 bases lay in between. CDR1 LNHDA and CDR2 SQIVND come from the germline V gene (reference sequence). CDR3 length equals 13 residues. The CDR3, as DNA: TGTGCCAGCCAAACACTGGGTGAGGGCATTCAGTACTTC. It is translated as CASQTLGEGIQYF.

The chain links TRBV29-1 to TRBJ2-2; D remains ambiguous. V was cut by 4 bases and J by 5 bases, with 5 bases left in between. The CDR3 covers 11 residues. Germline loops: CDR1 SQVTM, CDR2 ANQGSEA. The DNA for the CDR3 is TGCAGCGTTGCGAGGACCGGGGAGCTGTTTTTT. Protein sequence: CSVARTGELFF.

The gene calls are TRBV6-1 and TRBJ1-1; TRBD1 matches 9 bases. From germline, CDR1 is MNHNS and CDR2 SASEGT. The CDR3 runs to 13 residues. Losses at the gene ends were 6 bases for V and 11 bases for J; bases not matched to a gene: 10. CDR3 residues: CASSRRDREPAFF. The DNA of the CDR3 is TGTGCCAGCAGCCGCCGGGACAGGGAGCCGGCTTTCTTT.